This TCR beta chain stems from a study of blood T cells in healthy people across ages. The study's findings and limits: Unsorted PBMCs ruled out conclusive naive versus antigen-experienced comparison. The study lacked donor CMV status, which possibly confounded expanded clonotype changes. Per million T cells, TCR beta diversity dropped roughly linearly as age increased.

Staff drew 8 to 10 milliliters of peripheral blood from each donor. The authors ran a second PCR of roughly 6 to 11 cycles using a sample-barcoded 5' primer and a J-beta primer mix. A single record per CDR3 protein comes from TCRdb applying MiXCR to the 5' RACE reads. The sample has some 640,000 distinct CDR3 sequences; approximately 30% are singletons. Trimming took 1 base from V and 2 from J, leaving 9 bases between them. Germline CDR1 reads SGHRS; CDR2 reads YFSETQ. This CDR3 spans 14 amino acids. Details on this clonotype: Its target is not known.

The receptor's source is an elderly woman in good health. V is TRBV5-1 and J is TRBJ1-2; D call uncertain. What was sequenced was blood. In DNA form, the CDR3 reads TGCGCCAGCAGCTTGTCTGGGGAAAACTATGGCTACACCTTC. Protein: CASSLSGENYGYTF.